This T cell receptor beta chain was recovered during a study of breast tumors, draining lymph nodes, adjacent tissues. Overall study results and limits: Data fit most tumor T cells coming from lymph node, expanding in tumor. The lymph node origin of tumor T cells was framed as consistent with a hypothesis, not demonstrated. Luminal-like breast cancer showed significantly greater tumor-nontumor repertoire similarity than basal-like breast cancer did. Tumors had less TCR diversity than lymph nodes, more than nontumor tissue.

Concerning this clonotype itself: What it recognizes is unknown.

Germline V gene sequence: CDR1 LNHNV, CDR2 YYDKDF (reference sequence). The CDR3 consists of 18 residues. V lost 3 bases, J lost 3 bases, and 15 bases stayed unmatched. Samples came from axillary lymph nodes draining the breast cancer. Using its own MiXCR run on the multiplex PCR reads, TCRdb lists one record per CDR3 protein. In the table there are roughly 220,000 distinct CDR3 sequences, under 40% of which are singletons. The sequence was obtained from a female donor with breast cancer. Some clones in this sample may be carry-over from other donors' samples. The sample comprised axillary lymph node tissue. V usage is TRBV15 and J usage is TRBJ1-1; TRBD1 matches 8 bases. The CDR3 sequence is CATSSKPRDRLLDTEAFF. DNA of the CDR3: TGTGCCACCAGCAGTAAACCCCGGGACAGGTTGTTAGACACTGAAGCTTTCTTT.